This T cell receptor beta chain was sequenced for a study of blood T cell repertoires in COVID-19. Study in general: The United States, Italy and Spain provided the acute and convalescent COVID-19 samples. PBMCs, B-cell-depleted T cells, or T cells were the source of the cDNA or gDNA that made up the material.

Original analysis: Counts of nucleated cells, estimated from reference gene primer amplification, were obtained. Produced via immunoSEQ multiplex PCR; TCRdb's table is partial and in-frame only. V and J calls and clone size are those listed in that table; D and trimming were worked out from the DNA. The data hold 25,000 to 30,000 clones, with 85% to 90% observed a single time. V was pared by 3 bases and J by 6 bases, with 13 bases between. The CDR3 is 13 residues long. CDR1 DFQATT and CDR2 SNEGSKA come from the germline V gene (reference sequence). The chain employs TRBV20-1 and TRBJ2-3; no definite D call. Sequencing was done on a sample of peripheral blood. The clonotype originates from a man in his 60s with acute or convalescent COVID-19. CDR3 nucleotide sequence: TGCAGTGCTAGTTATGACTCCGGGGATACGCAGTATTTT. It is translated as CSASYDSGDTQYF.